A selection of T cell receptor beta chains follows, all from one sample in a study of cytomegalovirus exposure and HLA in healthy donors. Libraries were prepared by immunoSEQ multiplex PCR; TCRdb keeps only in-frame clonotypes and omits some of them. The sample lists over 150,000 clones; roughly four fifths were seen once. Sequences were obtained from PBMCs. Every receptor here comes from a boy between 2 and 15 years old in good health and CMV-seronegative. Each CDR3 is given without its conserved first and last residue. Fields, in order: clone size, J gene, V gene, CDR3 protein. Some rows mark clone size as missing; the rest say once, few, many or name a class of expanded clone.

. | TRBJ2-1 | TRBV7-9 | ASSVQGLAGGEQF
. | TRBJ2-1 | TRBV5-1 | ASSLGTSGPARQF
. | TRBJ2-3 | TRBV7-2 | ASSLASGGASTDTQY
. | TRBJ2-1 | TRBV27 | ASSPGLAKNEQF
. | TRBJ2-2 | TRBV19 | ASKVGDSNTGELF
. | TRBJ2-1 | TRBV11-3 | ASSRDSDNEQF
. | TRBJ2-5 | TRBV4-1 | ASSQVGSAETQY
. | TRBJ2-2 | TRBV7-3 | ASSPQASSTGELF
. | TRBJ1-2 | TRBV4-1 | ASSPPGGLGYGYT
. | TRBJ2-5 | TRBV5-8 | ASGGGRKETQY
. | TRBJ2-7 | TRBV7-6 | ASSRATGYEQY
. | TRBJ1-2 | TRBV6-1 | ASRTSRLNYGYT
. | TRBJ2-7 | TRBV18 | ASSPAGRDTLPHEQY
. | TRBJ2-3 | TRBV6-4 | ASSTTGNGDTQY
few | TRBJ2-1 | TRBV4-1 | ASSQASGASYNEQF
. | TRBJ1-4 | TRBV23-1 | ASSPLGGPGATNEKLF
. | TRBJ1-5 | TRBV5-1 | ASRRNLGDNQPQH
. | . | TRBV2 | ASGVTRVSYEQY
. | TRBJ1-2 | TRBV6-5 | ASSPSTNRENT
. | TRBJ1-1 | TRBV5-5 | ASSWLGDTEAF
. | TRBJ2-5 | TRBV7-7 | ASSLRGAQETQY
. | TRBJ1-6 | TRBV4-3 | ASSQGGIYNSPLH
. | TRBJ1-2 | TRBV6-6 | ASRLTPEIYGYT
. | TRBJ1-2 | TRBV6-1 | ASREPPTGGGYGYT
. | TRBJ2-2 | TRBV7-3 | ASRRRDRESGELF
. | TRBJ2-6 | TRBV7-2 | ASSYTGANGLT
once | TRBJ2-5 | TRBV7-2 | ASSLMGGSARTQY
once | TRBJ1-2 | TRBV4-1 | ASSQVGGGNGYT
. | TRBJ2-5 | TRBV11-2 | ASSLDLEVTQY
. | TRBJ1-2 | TRBV29-1 | SVSPHDRGGYT
. | TRBJ1-2 | TRBV4-1 | ASSQGGSYGYT
. | TRBJ2-1 | TRBV29-1 | SVESQDHNEQF
. | . | TRBV5-1 | ASSGTNYEQY
few | TRBJ2-3 | TRBV9 | ASSVRPAGTSSTDTQY
. | TRBJ2-1 | TRBV7-9 | ASSPKRGDYNEQF
. | TRBJ2-7 | TRBV29-1 | SVGTSGNEQY
. | TRBJ1-2 | TRBV4-2 | ASSQDRAGPYGYT
. | TRBJ2-5 | TRBV14 | ASSPRDRGQETQY
. | TRBJ2-1 | TRBV19 | ASSALAGAYNEQF
few | TRBJ2-3 | TRBV10-2 | ATLAGGRADTQY
. | TRBJ1-5 | TRBV19 | ASSLPGRRTNQPQH
. | TRBJ1-6 | TRBV7-2 | ASSRDRDSPLH
once | TRBJ2-7 | TRBV12-5 | ASGPRDWPYEQY
. | TRBJ2-7 | TRBV13 | ASSLSLPGGENEQY
. | TRBJ2-3 | TRBV19 | ASSIMRLGRGYSADTQY
. | TRBJ2-5 | TRBV7-8 | ASSHSRLRGQETQY
. | TRBJ2-7 | TRBV30 | AWAGAYEQY
. | TRBJ2-7 | TRBV11-2 | ASSPDRGHEQY
once | TRBJ2-1 | TRBV6-5 | ASRPPGTLNNEQF
once | TRBJ1-2 | TRBV29-1 | SVAKGTEISYGYT